These 28 T cell receptor beta chains came from one sample sequenced in a study of cytomegalovirus exposure and HLA in healthy donors. The PCR was carried out with 60 Vbeta primers and 13 Jbeta primers. The repertoire was sequenced with immunoSEQ multiplex PCR; TCRdb's copy has only in-frame clones and lacks some. The data show roughly 73,000 clones, and the top ten clones hold roughly 13%. Sequenced input: PBMCs. The receptors originated from a man aged 45-65 years in good health and CMV-seropositive.

The V call is TRBV5-6, the J call TRBJ1-1; 7 bases match TRBD1. Losses at the gene ends were 3 bases for V and 4 bases for J; bases not matched to a gene: 6. Per germline, CDR1 SGHDT and CDR2 YYEEEE. This CDR3 is 14 amino acids long. The chain's CDR3 is CASSSGTVGTEAFF. In DNA form, the CDR3 reads TGTGCCAGCAGCTCCGGGACAGTGGGCACTGAAGCTTTCTTT. Using reference TRBV5-6 and TRBJ1-1 for the parts outside the CDR3, the full variable domain is DAGVTQSPTHLIKTRGQQVTLRCSPKSGHDTVSWYQQALGQGPQFIFQYYEEEERQRGNFPDRFSGHQFPNYSSELNVNALLLGDSALYLCASSSGTVGTEAFFGQGTRLTVV.

This chain connects TRBV5-1 to TRBJ1-5; D might be TRBD1 (6 bases). Trimming shortened V by 0 bases and J by 0 bases, and 19 bases separated the two germline ends. The CDR3 totals 19 residues. Per germline, CDR1 SGHRS and CDR2 YFSETQ. DNA for the CDR3: TGCGCCAGCAGCTTGGCGCCCCAGGGGCTAACGAATAGCAATCAGCCCCAGCATTTT. This sequence encodes CASSLAPQGLTNSNQPQHF.

The gene calls are TRBV27 and TRBJ1-2; 9 bases map to TRBD1. V lost 0 bases and J lost 5; bases outside the gene matches: 10. CDR3 length equals 17 residues. Looked up from germline, CDR1 is MNHEY and CDR2 is SMNVEV (reference sequence). The CDR3: CASSLSSTGGEGYGYTF. The CDR3 region has the DNA TGTGCCAGCAGTTTATCGTCGACAGGGGGAGAGGGGTATGGCTACACCTTC.

The chain carries TRBV29-1 and TRBJ1-1; D is possibly TRBD1 (5 bases). Germline CDR1 reads SQVTM; CDR2 reads ANQGSEA. The CDR3 runs 12 residues. V was trimmed by 2 bases and J by 7 bases, leaving 11 bases between them. Here the CDR3 reads CSVERQGIEAFF. The DNA for the CDR3 is TGCAGCGTTGAAAGGCAGGGCATTGAAGCTTTCTTT.

The V gene is TRBV5-1, the J gene TRBJ2-6, with 7 bases matching TRBD1. J was trimmed by 4 bases and V by 2 bases; bases with no gene match: 3. This CDR3 comprises 15 residues. CDR1 is SGHRS and CDR2 is YFSETQ in the germline V gene. CDR3 nucleotides: TGCGCCAGCAGCTTACAGGGGCCAGGGGCCAACGTCCTGACTTTC. This translates into CASSLQGPGANVLTF.

This chain joins TRBV30 and TRBJ1-2, with D uncertain. V was clipped by 5 bases and J by 8 bases, with 15 bases between them. This CDR3 spans 12 amino acids. CDR1 is GTSNPN, CDR2 SVGIG, per germline (reference sequence). DNA of the CDR3: TGTGCCTGGGCCAGTTCTAGAAGCGGCTACACCTTC. This codes for CAWASSRSGYTF.

The chain links TRBV7-8 to TRBJ2-7; D gene uncertain. In germline, CDR1 is SGHVS, CDR2 FQNEAQ. Trimming removed 2 bases at V and 2 bases at J, with 13 bases between. The CDR3 extends over 15 amino acids. In nucleotides, the CDR3 is TGTGCCAGCAGCTTAAGATGGGCAGACCCCTACGAGCAGTACTTC. The encoded protein is CASSLRWADPYEQYF.

This sequence joins TRBV12-5 and TRBJ1-1; 8 nucleotides agree with TRBD1. The CDR3 is made up of 14 amino acids. CDR1 is LGHNT and CDR2 is FRNRAP in the germline V gene. V lost 5 bases, J lost 11 bases, and 13 bases stayed unmatched. The CDR3 protein is CASGPGGGRAWAFF. The CDR3 region has the DNA TGTGCTAGTGGTCCAGGGGGCGGGCGAGCGTGGGCTTTCTTT.

The J gene is TRBJ2-3, the V gene TRBV7-2; the D gene is possibly TRBD2 (7 bases). Germline V CDR1 and CDR2: SGHTA, FQGNSA. CDR3 length equals 14 residues. V dropped 7 bases and J dropped 2 bases, with 13 bases sitting between them. The CDR3 region is CASTGGPSTDTQYF. CDR3 in DNA: TGTGCCAGCACCGGGGGGCCCTCCACAGATACGCAGTATTTT.

The chain combines TRBV7-9 with TRBJ1-2, with D unclear. Between the trimmed V and J ends, which lost 1 base and 8 bases, there was a span of 8 bases. CDR1 is SEHNR, CDR2 FQNEAQ, per germline (reference sequence). The CDR3 has 12 amino acids. The CDR3: CASSLDVEGYTF. For the CDR3, the DNA is TGTGCCAGCAGCTTAGATGTGGAGGGCTACACCTTC.

J is TRBJ1-2 and V is TRBV29-1; 7 positions match TRBD1. The CDR3 has 13 residues. Germline V gives CDR1 SQVTM, CDR2 ANQGSEA. The ends lost 3 bases at V and 8 bases at J; junction bases unmatched: 9. The CDR3 region is CSVDRGGLRGYTF. The CDR3 nucleotides are TGCAGCGTTGATCGAGGGGGCCTTCGGGGCTACACCTTC.

The V call is TRBV7-9, the J call TRBJ1-4, with D hard to call. Germline lookup yields CDR1 SEHNR and CDR2 FQNEAQ (reference sequence). Trimming removed 1 base at V and 8 bases at J, with 14 bases between. The CDR3 has 15 amino acids. The CDR3 DNA reads TGTGCCAGCAGCTTAGGAGGGCCAATGGGGGAAAAACTGTTTTTT. Encoded protein: CASSLGGPMGEKLFF.

The CDR3, as DNA: TGTGCCAGCAGGGACAGGGAAGGTTTCGGCTACACCTTC. Protein: CASRDREGFGYTF. The chain recombines TRBV25-1 with TRBJ1-2, with 8 nucleotides matching TRBD1. Germline V gene sequence: CDR1 MGHDK, CDR2 SYGVNS. The CDR3 has 13 residues. V dropped 6 bases and J dropped 8; count of bases not matched to a gene: 8.

This chain links TRBV5-1 with TRBJ2-3; D is perhaps TRBD1 (6 bases). Deletions cut 6 bases from V and 0 bases from J, with 14 bases between. CDR1 and CDR2 from the germline V gene are SGHRS and YFSETQ. This CDR3 is 15 amino acids long. CDR3 protein: CASNLQGSSTDTQYF. For the CDR3, the DNA is TGCGCCAGCAACCTCCAGGGGAGCAGCACAGATACGCAGTATTTT.

This chain joins TRBV7-3 and TRBJ2-3; 8 bases agree with TRBD2. Germline CDR1 SGHTA, CDR2 FQGTGA. The CDR3 totals 15 residues. V lost 3 bases, J lost 4 bases, and 6 bases stayed unmatched. The chain's CDR3 is CASSFGPGRADTQYF. CDR3 sequence (DNA): TGTGCCAGCAGCTTCGGGCCCGGGAGGGCAGATACGCAGTATTTT.

V usage is TRBV18 and J usage is TRBJ1-1, with D possibly being TRBD1 (5 bases). The germline V and J ends were trimmed by 3 bases and 3 bases, with 20 bases remaining between them. CDR1 and CDR2 from the germline V gene are KGHSH and LQKENI. CDR3 length: 17 residues. Here the CDR3 DNA reads TGTGCCAGCTCACCCCTCCGGGACTCTTCAAGGGACACTGAAGCTTTCTTT. Residues: CASSPLRDSSRDTEAFF.

The chain employs TRBV6-1 and TRBJ1-2; unclear D gene. The germline V gene encodes CDR1 MNHNS and CDR2 SASEGT. This CDR3 is 13 amino acids long. Trimming shortened V by 2 bases and J by 3 bases, and 7 bases separated the two germline ends. CDR3 nucleotides: TGTGCCAGCAGTGAACGGAGCGACTATGGCTACACCTTC. Amino acid sequence: CASSERSDYGYTF.

V gene TRBV19 combines with J gene TRBJ1-5; D might be TRBD1 (6 bases). The CDR3 sequence is 14 residues long. CDR1 LNHDA and CDR2 SQIVND come from the germline V gene (reference sequence). With 6 bases removed from V and 5 bases from J, the gap between germline ends came to 14 bases. CDR3: CASRWQGKDQPQHF. CDR3 coding DNA: TGTGCCAGTAGATGGCAGGGGAAGGATCAGCCCCAGCATTTT.

The rearrangement links TRBV5-1 to TRBJ2-5, with 10 bases identical to TRBD2. Losses at the gene ends were 5 bases for V and 3 bases for J; bases not matched to a gene: 7. CDR3 length: 15 residues. CDR1 and CDR2 from the germline V gene are SGHRS and YFSETQ. As DNA, the CDR3 is TGCGCCAGCAGACGCGACCTAGCGGGAGAAGAGACCCAGTACTTC. Translating gives CASRRDLAGEETQYF. Full variable domain (missing parts from reference TRBV5-1 and TRBJ2-5): KAGVTQTPRYLIKTRGQQVTLSCSPISGHRSVSWYQQTPGQGLQFLFEYFSETQRNKGNFPGRFSGRQFSNSRSEMNVSTLELGDSALYLCASRRDLAGEETQYFGPGTRLLVL.

The V gene is TRBV18, the J gene TRBJ2-7; tentative D call: TRBD1 (5 bases). The CDR3 totals 12 residues. The ends were cut back, 6 bases at V and 3 bases at J, with 9 bases in the middle. Germline loops: CDR1 KGHSH, CDR2 LQKENI. The CDR3 DNA is TGTGCCAGCTCCCAGGACAACTACGAGCAGTACTTC. Encoded protein: CASSQDNYEQYF.

The CDR3 sequence: CASSVSGGAYNEQFF. CDR3 nucleotide sequence: TGTGCCAGCAGTGTTAGCGGGGGGGCCTACAATGAGCAGTTCTTC. The chain joins TRBV6-5 to TRBJ2-1; 11 bases agree with TRBD2. The V gene end was trimmed by 5 bases and the J gene end by 2 bases; junction bases not matched to a gene: 2. CDR1 is MNHEY, CDR2 SVGAGI, per germline. CDR3 size: 15 residues.

The chain combines TRBV4-1 with TRBJ1-6; D might be TRBD1 (5 bases). The CDR3 sequence is 15 residues long. Germline CDR1 is MGHRA and CDR2 is YSYEKL. With 4 bases removed from V and 8 bases from J, the gap between germline ends came to 15 bases. CDR3 nucleotide sequence: TGCGCCAGCAGCCCCCAGGGCCGAAGGGATTCACCCCTCCACTTT. Translation: CASSPQGRRDSPLHF.

This CDR3 reads CASGPWQGTNTGELFF. The CDR3 nucleotides are TGTGCCAGCGGCCCCTGGCAGGGCACGAACACCGGGGAGCTGTTTTTT. The chain links TRBV27 to TRBJ2-2; weak D call: TRBD1 (5 bases). Trimming pared 8 bases from V and 0 bases from J, leaving 16 bases between. The CDR3 is 16 residues long. CDR1 and CDR2 (germline): MNHEY, SMNVEV (reference sequence).

The J gene is TRBJ1-1, the V gene TRBV2; TRBD1 might be the D (6 bases). This CDR3 has 12 amino acids. Trimming removed 5 bases at V and 7 bases at J, with 11 bases between. Germline V lookup: CDR1 SNHLY, CDR2 FYNNEI. DNA of the CDR3: TGTGCCAGCAGTACAGGGATCGTTGAAGCTTTCTTT. This codes for CASSTGIVEAFF.

This chain uses TRBV19 with TRBJ1-2; 9 bases agree with TRBD1. This CDR3 region has 12 residues. From germline, CDR1 is LNHDA and CDR2 SQIVND (reference sequence). With V trimmed by 7 bases and J by 9 bases, 6 bases remained unmatched. Written as DNA, the CDR3 is TGTGCCAGTACGGGGACAGGGTATAGCTACACCTTC. This gives the protein CASTGTGYSYTF.

V and J are TRBV5-5 and TRBJ1-2, with D uncertain. Looked up from germline, CDR1 is SGHKS and CDR2 is YYEKEE (reference sequence). V lost 2 bases to trimming and J lost 4 bases, with 9 bases between them. This CDR3 is built from 13 residues. The CDR3 region has the DNA TGTGCCAGCAGCTTAGGAGGGCTCTATGGCTACACCTTC. It is translated as CASSLGGLYGYTF.

The chain carries TRBV7-3 and TRBJ2-1; D is possibly TRBD1 (6 bases). Trimming took 5 bases from V and 7 from J, leaving 15 bases between them. The CDR3 totals 14 residues. Germline V gives CDR1 SGHTA, CDR2 FQGTGA. Here the CDR3 DNA reads TGTGCCAGCAGCCCGAACAGGGTGGTGAATGAGCAGTTCTTC. Translating it yields CASSPNRVVNEQFF. Filled out from reference TRBV7-3 and TRBJ2-1, the complete variable domain reads GAGVSQTPSNKVTEKGKYVELRCDPISGHTALYWYRQSLGQGPEFLIYFQGTGAADDSGLPNDRFFAVRPEGSVSTLKIQRTERGDSAVYLCASSPNRVVNEQFFGPGTRLTVL.

This rearrangement joins TRBV18 to TRBJ2-5; 8 nucleotides line up with TRBD1. Looked up from germline, CDR1 is KGHSH and CDR2 is LQKENI. J was trimmed by 3 bases and V by 8 bases; bases with no gene match: 14. The CDR3 has 16 amino acids. The CDR3 coding sequence is TGTGCCAGCGCAAAGTCGTTTCAGGGGGCCGAAGAGACCCAGTACTTC. This encodes CASAKSFQGAEETQYF.